These T cell receptor beta chains were read from a single sample in a study of OX40 agonist ivuxolimab in advanced cancers. Here immunoSEQ multiplex PCR was the method, and the copy in TCRdb shows in-frame clones only, minus some. The sample shows around 80,000 clones, roughly 87% of them seen only once. The sequencing here drew on CD4+ or CD8+ T cells sorted from blood, taken in a trial of the OX40 agonist ivuxolimab. The receptor source for this set is an adult with an advanced solid tumor such as melanoma, head and neck, liver or kidney cancer. Each CDR3 is given without its conserved first and last residue. A D gene is named only where the DNA matches it firmly. Expanded clones get a size class; other rows say once, few or many, or leave the size out.

clone_size,v_call,d_call,j_call,cdr3_aa
-,TRBV5-1,-,TRBJ1-4,ASSLGAADRLF
-,TRBV18,-,TRBJ2-7,ASSPPLPGSDEQY
-,TRBV4-3,-,TRBJ2-3,ASSQRAEGGDTQY
few,TRBV5-4,TRBD1,TRBJ1-6,ASSLDRGNSPLH
-,TRBV28,TRBD1,TRBJ1-4,ASSLVVRGKNNEKLF
-,TRBV5-1,TRBD1,TRBJ1-3,ASSAIQGAGNTIY
-,TRBV6-6,-,TRBJ1-5,ASSVSLRAQPQH
-,TRBV6-5,-,TRBJ2-1,ASSYAQYNEQF
-,TRBV6-5,-,TRBJ1-1,ASRLTVNTEAF
-,TRBV11-2,-,TRBJ1-4,ASSLRGWGEKLF
-,TRBV6-4,-,TRBJ2-2,ASSLASGTGELF